These 27 T cell receptor beta chains originate from one sample sequenced in a study of T cells in women clearing cervical HPV infection. Clones were read by immunoSEQ multiplex PCR, and TCRdb kept only the in-frame ones, dropping some. The sample totals 25,000 to 30,000 clones. The sample was blood buffy coat. The receptors were sampled from a woman aged 18-70 years with a cervical HPV16 infection that either progressed to CIN3+ or cleared (not recorded which).

Details on this clone: The read ends 3 residues before the CDR3 terminus; that terminus is restored from the germline J gene. This rearrangement joins TRBV7-9 to TRBJ2-3; TRBD2 agrees at 8 bases. After removal of 1 base from V and 0 bases from J, the junction contained 0 bases not matched to a gene. The CDR3 length is 15 residues. Germline V gene data show CDR1 as SEHNR and CDR2 as FQNEAQ (reference sequence). The CDR3 sequence: CASSLGLASTDTQYF. CDR3 DNA, as far as it was read: TGTGCCAGCAGCTTAGGACTAGCGAGCACAGATACG.

For this clone: The read terminates 3 residues ahead of where the CDR3 ends, so the germline J gene completes it. J is TRBJ2-7 and V is TRBV20-1; D might be TRBD1 or TRBD2, each matching 6 bases. V dropped 0 bases and J dropped 2 bases, with 14 bases sitting between them. This CDR3 is built from 15 residues. The germline CDR1 and CDR2 sequences are DFQATT and SNEGSKA (reference sequence). The CDR3 is CSAREPEGEAYEQYF. CDR3 DNA (partial): TGCAGTGCTAGAGAACCCGAGGGGGAGGCCTACGAG.

A note on this clone: The read ends 3 residues before the CDR3 terminus; that terminus is restored from the germline J gene. V gene TRBV2 combines with J gene TRBJ1-5; D is perhaps TRBD1 (6 bases). CDR3 size: 14 residues. Trimming removed 6 bases from V and 0 bases from J, with 9 bases in between. The germline V gene encodes CDR1 SNHLY and CDR2 FYNNEI. Incomplete CDR3 DNA: TGTGCCAGCAGCCAGGGGTATAGCAATCAGCCC. Translating gives CASSQGYSNQP. The full CDR3 is CASSQGYSNQPQHF.

Points on this clone: The read is 3 residues too short to cover the CDR3 end, so that end is filled in from the germline J gene. The chain joins TRBV4-2 to TRBJ2-1; the match to TRBD2 covers 9 bases. V gave up 2 bases and J gave up 2 bases; unmatched junction bases: 7. Germline loops: CDR1 LGHNA, CDR2 YNFKEQ. This CDR3 comprises 17 residues. The CDR3 here is CASSQPSGETPYNEQFF. The CDR3 DNA, read in part, is TGTGCCAGCAGCCAACCTAGCGGGGAAACCCCCTACAATGAG.

Here the CDR3 reads CASSGGGLAKNIQYF. CDR3 bases read: TGTGCCAGCAGTGGAGGGGGTCTGGCCAAAAACATT. The V gene is TRBV12-3 or TRBV12-4, the J gene TRBJ2-4; D is possibly TRBD1 or TRBD2 (6 bases each). Read sequence stops 3 residues before the CDR3 end, and the germline J gene provides the missing end. V lost 5 bases and J 1 base, leaving 12 bases between the germline ends. This CDR3 region has 15 residues.

As concerns this clone: The CDR3 is cut off 3 residues early in the read; its end comes from the germline J gene. The chain employs TRBV19 and TRBJ1-5; possibly TRBD1 for D (5 bases). CDR3 length equals 13 residues. From germline, CDR1 is LNHDA and CDR2 SQIVND (reference sequence). V was shortened by 3 bases and J by 5 bases, with 8 bases between the two germline ends. The chain's CDR3 is CASSIGGDQPQHF. Partial CDR3 DNA: TGTGCCAGTAGTATTGGAGGGGATCAGCCC.

In the case of this clone: At one boundary the junction diverges from the germline segment, which might be a read error. The CDR3 bases that were read are TGCGCCAGCAGCCAAGAGGCCAGGGGAAGATGGAATGAG. Its translation: CASSQEARGRWNE. The full CDR3 sequence reads CASSQEARGRWNEQFF. The V and J genes are TRBV4-2 and TRBJ2-1; a possible D gene is TRBD1 (6 bases). From the germline J gene comes the end of the CDR3, since the read stops 3 residues before it. Looked up from germline, CDR1 is LGHNA and CDR2 is YNFKEQ. The CDR3 spans 16 residues.

Regarding this clone: The CDR3 goes on 3 residues after the read ends, and that part is filled in from the germline J gene. J is TRBJ1-1 and V is TRBV5-1; D is undetermined. Trimming took 0 bases from V and 1 from J, leaving 7 bases between them. Germline loops: CDR1 SGHRS, CDR2 YFSETQ. This CDR3 spans 14 amino acids. The CDR3 sequence: CASSLDIANTEAFF. The covered CDR3 bases are TGCGCCAGCAGCTTGGACATCGCGAACACTGAA.

In the case of this clone: Sequencing ends 3 residues short of the CDR3 end; the germline J gene provides the rest. The genes are TRBV10-3 and TRBJ2-3, with 7 bases that match TRBD1. This CDR3 is 13 amino acids long. CDR1 ENHRY and CDR2 SYGVKD come from the germline V gene. This chain's CDR3 is CAISAPGGQPQYF. The sequenced part of the CDR3 DNA is TGTGCCATCAGTGCCCCAGGGGGTCAGCCG.

About this clone: The CDR3 goes on 3 residues after the read ends, and that part is filled in from the germline J gene. The chain carries TRBV7-9 and TRBJ1-4; 8 bases align to TRBD1. In germline, CDR1 is SEHNR, CDR2 FQNEAQ (reference sequence). The CDR3 has 14 amino acids. CDR3 in amino acids: CASSSRQGMVRLFF. The sequenced part of the CDR3 DNA is TGTGCCAGCAGCTCAAGACAGGGGATGGTACGA.

As for this clone: The read halts 3 residues ahead of the CDR3 end, with the missing end drawn from the germline J gene. V gene TRBV7-3 combines with J gene TRBJ1-1; D might be TRBD1 (6 bases). The CDR3 sequence is 15 residues long. Germline-derived CDR1 and CDR2 are SGHTA and FQGTGA. CDR3 sequence: CASSADPGQSTKAFF. The CDR3 bases that were read are TGTGCCAGCAGCGCCGACCCGGGACAATCGACTAAA.

About this clone: Read data end 3 residues before the CDR3 end; the end is taken from the germline J gene. The same CDR3 can be traced to other DNA sequences in this sample. The V gene is TRBV18, the J gene TRBJ1-1, with D perhaps TRBD1 (5 bases). The CDR3 extends over 13 amino acids. From germline, CDR1 is KGHSH and CDR2 LQKENI. V gave up 3 bases and J gave up 1 base, with 6 bases separating them. CDR3 DNA, as far as it was read: TGTGCCAGCTCACCCCAGGGGAACACTGAA. Translating gives CASSPQGNTE. The entire CDR3 reads CASSPQGNTEAFF.

As for this clone: The read stops 3 residues short of the end of the CDR3; the missing end is completed from the germline J gene. The chain couples TRBV5-6 to TRBJ1-6; 8 bases are a match to TRBD1. V lost 3 bases to trimming and J lost 7 bases; unmatched junction nucleotides: 6. Germline CDR1 reads SGHDT; CDR2 reads YYEEEE. The CDR3 extends over 15 amino acids. CDR3 protein: CASSSLDRGNSPLHF. The covered CDR3 bases are TGTGCCAGCAGCTCTCTCGACAGGGGAAATTCACCC.

Details on this clone: The read terminates 3 residues ahead of where the CDR3 ends, so the germline J gene completes it. The chain is built from TRBV4-2 and TRBJ2-6, with a possible D match to TRBD1 (5 bases). CDR1 and CDR2 (germline): LGHNA, YNFKEQ. Trimming took off 1 base at V and 0 bases at J, with 7 bases between the two ends. The CDR3 has 16 residues. The sequenced CDR3 bases are TGTGCCAGCAGCCAAGCCGACAGCTCTGGGGCCAACGTC. It yields the protein CASSQADSSGANV. The CDR3, in full, reads CASSQADSSGANVLTF.

CDR3 in amino acids: CASSLVTLPQSNQPQHF. The CDR3 bases that were read are TGTGCCAGCAGCTTAGTGACACTCCCTCAAAGCAATCAGCCC. The chain couples TRBV7-8 to TRBJ1-5; D is unclear. Read coverage stops 3 residues before the CDR3 terminus; the germline J gene supplies the remainder. The CDR3 extends over 17 amino acids. Germline CDR1 is SGHVS and CDR2 is FQNEAQ. V lost 1 base to trimming and J lost 1 base, with 14 bases between them.

In regard to this clone: The sequence runs out 3 residues before the end of the CDR3; the remainder is reconstructed from the germline J gene. V and J are TRBV30 and TRBJ1-2; no clear D gene. This CDR3 has 11 residues. CDR1 and CDR2 (germline): GTSNPN, SVGIG (reference sequence). Trimming left V 4 bases short and J 7 bases short, with 10 bases between. The sequenced CDR3 bases are TGTGCCTGGAACGAAAAGGGTGGC. It encodes CAWNEKGG. The CDR3 in its entirety is CAWNEKGGYTF.

In regard to this clone: Read coverage stops 3 residues before the CDR3 terminus; the germline J gene supplies the remainder. The J gene is TRBJ2-2, the V gene TRBV12-3 or TRBV12-4; 12 bases are shared with TRBD2. V trimming: 4 bases; J trimming: 6 bases; junction bases outside the gene matches: 6. The CDR3 loop spans 16 amino acids. CDR3 in amino acids: CASSSGGLAGSGELFF. CDR3 DNA, as far as it was read: TGTGCCAGCAGTTCCGGAGGACTAGCGGGGTCCGGGGAG.

Points on this clone: The read ends 3 residues shy of where the CDR3 ends; the end is completed using the germline J gene. The V gene is TRBV5-1, the J gene TRBJ1-2; D perhaps matches TRBD1 (5 bases). Germline V gene sequence: CDR1 SGHRS, CDR2 YFSETQ. This CDR3 spans 14 amino acids. V lost 4 bases and J 6 bases, leaving 16 bases between the germline ends. The DNA read from the CDR3 is TGCGCCAGCAGCCCCCAGGGTCCCGGAGATGGC. It translates to CASSPQGPGDG. The whole CDR3 sequence is CASSPQGPGDGYTF. Full variable domain (rest looked up from reference TRBV5-1 and TRBJ1-2): KAGVTQTPRYLIKTRGQQVTLSCSPISGHRSVSWYQQTPGQGLQFLFEYFSETQRNKGNFPGRFSGRQFSNSRSEMNVSTLELGDSALYLCASSPQGPGDGYTFGSGTRLTVV.

For this clone: The junction departs from the called germline gene at one end, perhaps through a read error. The observed sequence ends 3 residues before the CDR3 terminus, with the missing tail filled in from the germline J gene. The gene calls are TRBV13 and TRBJ2-3; 12 bases are shared with TRBD2. The CDR3 is 14 amino acids. CDR1 and CDR2 (germline): PRHDT, FYEKMQ (reference sequence). CDR3 bases read: TGTGCCAGCGGCTTCGGACTAGCGGGGGATACG. Translated: CASGFGLAGDT. In full, the CDR3 reads CASGFGLAGDTQYF.

Remarks on this clone: The CDR3 end falls 3 residues outside the read, so it is completed with the germline J gene. The chain employs TRBV29-1 and TRBJ2-5; 7 nucleotides agree with TRBD1. The CDR3 consists of 13 residues. The junction had 7 bases not matched to a gene; V was cut back by 7 bases and J by 2 bases. The germline CDR1 and CDR2 sequences are SQVTM and ANQGSEA. The part of the CDR3 DNA that was read is TGCAGCGGCCGACAGGGTTCACAAGAGACC. Translating it yields CSGRQGSQET. The whole CDR3 is CSGRQGSQETQYF.

Concerning this clone: The read falls 3 residues short of the CDR3 end, and the missing part is taken from the germline J gene. The chain couples TRBV12-3 or TRBV12-4 to TRBJ2-5; 8 nucleotides line up with TRBD2. With V trimmed by 3 bases and J by 1 base, 7 bases remained unmatched. The CDR3 is made up of 16 amino acids. The CDR3 region is CASSLISGVPQETQYF. The covered CDR3 bases are TGTGCCAGCAGTTTGATTAGCGGGGTCCCCCAAGAGACC.

With respect to this clone: One end of the junction fails to match germline, which may point to a read error. CDR3 bases read: TGCGCCAGCAGCCAAGATTCGGGACAGGGGGGCAATGAG. Protein sequence: CASSQDSGQGGNE. The entire CDR3 reads CASSQDSGQGGNEQFF. The chain couples TRBV4-2 to TRBJ2-1; TRBD1 agrees at 11 bases. The observed sequence ends 3 residues before the CDR3 terminus, with the missing tail filled in from the germline J gene. The CDR3 is made up of 16 amino acids. Germline V gives CDR1 LGHNA, CDR2 YNFKEQ.

On this clone: Read sequence stops 3 residues before the CDR3 end, and the germline J gene provides the missing end. The chain joins TRBV7-2 to TRBJ2-1; D is unclear. The V end lost 0 bases, the J end lost 1 base, and 16 bases lay between the germline ends. The CDR3 spans 18 residues. Germline loops: CDR1 SGHTA, CDR2 FQGNSA. The CDR3 DNA, read in part, is TGTGCCAGCAGCTTAGCGCCTGTGGGCTCCACGTCCTACAATGAG. As protein: CASSLAPVGSTSYNE. The complete CDR3 reads CASSLAPVGSTSYNEQFF. Using reference TRBV7-2 and TRBJ2-1 for the parts outside the CDR3, the full variable domain is GAGVSQSPSNKVTEKGKDVELRCDPISGHTALYWYRQSLGQGLEFLIYFQGNSAPDKSGLPSDRFSAERTGGSVSTLTIQRTQQEDSAVYLCASSLAPVGSTSYNEQFFGPGTRLTVL.

This CDR3 is CASSLDFGNEKLFF. The sequenced CDR3 bases are TGTGCCAGCAGCTTAGATTTCGGTAATGAAAAG. The rearrangement uses TRBV11-2 and TRBJ2-2; the D is unclear. The CDR3 extends 3 residues past the end of the read, so its final part is completed from the germline J gene. Germline CDR1 is SGHAT and CDR2 is FQNNGV. The CDR3 spans 14 residues.

In regard to this clone: The read is 3 residues too short to cover the CDR3 end, so that end is filled in from the germline J gene. The chain uses TRBV30 and TRBJ1-3; 9 bases align to TRBD1. From germline, CDR1 is GTSNPN and CDR2 SVGIG (reference sequence). This CDR3 region has 15 residues. The junction had 7 bases not matched to a gene; V was cut back by 3 bases and J by 4 bases. The chain's CDR3 is CAWSHQGQGGNTIYF. The CDR3 DNA, read in part, is TGTGCCTGGAGCCACCAGGGACAGGGCGGAAACACC.

To note about this clone: The read gets to within 3 residues of the CDR3 end, and the germline J gene fills in the rest. V and J are TRBV20-1 and TRBJ1-4; D not resolved. Germline lookup yields CDR1 DFQATT and CDR2 SNEGSKA (reference sequence). With 1 base removed from V and 6 bases from J, the gap between germline ends came to 15 bases. This CDR3 region has 15 residues. CDR3: CSARAIASEDEKLFF. The CDR3 bases that were read are TGCAGTGCTAGAGCTATAGCCTCGGAAGATGAAAAA.

Concerning this clone: With the read ending 3 residues before the CDR3 end, the germline J gene is used to fill in that end. This rearrangement joins TRBV11-2 to TRBJ2-1; TRBD2 matches at 7 bases. The CDR3 sequence is 14 residues long. CDR1 and CDR2 from the germline V gene are SGHAT and FQNNGV. V lost 7 bases, J lost 1 base, and 4 bases stayed unmatched. CDR3 DNA (partial): TGTGCCAGCACCCCCGGGGGGTCCTACAATGAG. Protein: CASTPGGSYNE. The whole CDR3 protein reads CASTPGGSYNEQFF.